The 15 T cell receptor beta chains presented below share a single source sample, sequenced in a study of shared clonotypes between healthy human individuals (TCRdb year 2020). Library construction relied on the immunoSEQ multiplex PCR assay. TCRdb took this table from immuneACCESS and kept in-frame rearrangements with V and J called. Such tables lack part of the clones; where checked against another copy, unresolved V genes explain under half of the gap, and the rest is unexplained. In this sample the table shows fewer than 500,000 clones, nearly 80% of which occur a single time. Of the sample, about 12% falls within the top ten clones. The material sequenced was PBMCs. The origin of the receptors is a woman aged 40 to 55 in good health. Some clones in this sample may be carry-over from other donors' samples.

Concerning this clone itself: Other DNA sequences in the same sample also yield this CDR3. V and J are TRBV7-2 and TRBJ1-5; the match to TRBD1 covers 9 bases. The length of the CDR3 is 15 residues. Per the germline V gene, CDR1 is SGHTA and CDR2 is FQGNSA. The V and J ends lost 5 bases and 3 bases, in that order; junction bases with no gene match: 5. The CDR3 sequence: CASSPRTGVNQPQHF. The CDR3 DNA sequence: TGTGCCAGCAGCCCACGGACAGGGGTCAATCAGCCCCAGCATTTT.

Concerning this clone: One base away lies a much larger clone, so this may be a sequencing read error. The chain couples TRBV30 to TRBJ1-2; possible D gene TRBD1, 5 bases. The germline V gene has CDR1 GTSNPN and CDR2 SVGIG (reference sequence). This CDR3 is built from 13 residues. The CDR3 reads CAWSTGARNGHTF. DNA for the CDR3: TGTGCCTGGTCCACCGGGGCGCGGAATGGCCACACCTTC.

The CDR3 DNA follows: TGCGCCAGCAGCTTCCTACAGGGGTACAATGAGCAGTTCTTC. This sequence encodes CASSFLQGYNEQFF. The chain uses TRBV5-1 and TRBJ2-1, with 7 bases aligning to TRBD1. CDR1 is SGHRS and CDR2 is YFSETQ in the germline V gene. Trimming at V came to 2 bases and at J to 4 bases, leaving 3 bases not matched to a gene. This CDR3 is built from 14 residues.

The rearrangement uses TRBV29-1 and TRBJ1-3, with unresolved D. The V end lost 3 bases, the J end lost 5 bases, and 8 bases lay between the germline ends. CDR3 length: 12 residues. Looked up from germline, CDR1 is SQVTM and CDR2 is ANQGSEA. CDR3 residues: CSVESQRNTIYF. The CDR3 DNA follows: TGCAGCGTTGAGTCCCAGAGAAACACCATATATTTT. Full variable domain (remainder filled in from reference TRBV29-1 and TRBJ1-3): SAVISQKPSRDICQRGTSLTIQCQVDSQVTMMFWYRQQPGQSLTLIATANQGSEATYESGFVIDKFPISRPNLTFSTLTVSNMSPEDSSIYLCSVESQRNTIYFGEGSWLTVV.

The chain combines TRBV7-2 with TRBJ2-7; D remains ambiguous. V dropped 1 base and J dropped 1 base, with 11 bases sitting between them. The CDR3 length is 15 residues. Germline V gene data show CDR1 as SGHTA and CDR2 as FQGNSA. The CDR3 sequence is CASSLGAALSYEQYF. DNA for the CDR3: TGTGCCAGCAGCTTAGGCGCCGCACTATCCTACGAGCAGTACTTC.

V usage is TRBV7-9 and J usage is TRBJ2-7, with D unclear. This CDR3 is built from 14 residues. The V and J ends lost 5 bases and 1 base respectively, with 12 bases between them. The germline V gene has CDR1 SEHNR and CDR2 FQNEAQ (reference sequence). The CDR3 nucleotides read TGTGCCAGCAGCGCCCAGAGTAGTTCCTACGAGCAGTACTTC. This gives the protein CASSAQSSSYEQYF. Complete variable domain (other parts from reference TRBV7-9 and TRBJ2-7): DTGVSQNPRHKITKRGQNVTFRCDPISEHNRLYWYRQTLGQGPEFLTYFQNEAQLEKSRLLSDRFSAERPKGSFSTLEIQRTEQGDSAMYLCASSAQSSSYEQYFGPGTRLTVT.

This clone was seen once. This chain joins TRBV7-3 and TRBJ1-5; D perhaps matches TRBD1 (6 bases). Germline V gene data show CDR1 as SGHTA and CDR2 as FQGTGA. The CDR3 has 21 residues. Trimming cost V 5 bases and J 0 bases, with 29 bases left between them. The CDR3 region is CASSTLPADSQPYHSNQPQHF. The CDR3 nucleotides read TGTGCCAGCAGCACTCTTCCTGCGGACAGCCAACCCTACCATAGCAATCAGCCCCAGCATTTT.

The gene calls are TRBV5-1 and TRBJ2-1, with 10 bases matching TRBD2. Trimming removed 2 bases from V and 8 bases from J; junction bases left unmatched: 7. This CDR3 region has 15 residues. Germline V lookup: CDR1 SGHRS, CDR2 YFSETQ. The CDR3 DNA reads TGCGCCAGCAGCTTCCCTAGCGGGAGTGAGCATGAGCAGTTCTTC. Amino acid sequence: CASSFPSGSEHEQFF.

A few counts support this clone. The genes are TRBV4-1 and TRBJ2-2; 15 positions agree with TRBD2. The CDR3 spans 21 residues. CDR1 is MGHRA and CDR2 is YSYEKL in the germline V gene. The J segment lost 1 base and the V segment lost 3 bases, leaving 12 bases of the junction unmatched. DNA for the CDR3: TGCGCCAGCAGCCACTCCCTGGGCGGGACTAGCGGGAGGAGGAACACCGGGGAGCTGTTTTTT. As protein: CASSHSLGGTSGRRNTGELFF.

V usage is TRBV28 and J usage is TRBJ1-3; TRBD1 is a possible D gene (5 bases). CDR1 and CDR2 from the germline V gene are MDHEN and SYDVKM. CDR3 size: 17 residues. The V end was cut by 2 bases, the J end by 9 bases, with 23 bases between. CDR3 sequence reads: CASSLILAPAGKGTIYF. Here the CDR3 DNA reads TGTGCCAGCAGTTTAATTCTAGCTCCGGCAGGGAAAGGCACCATATATTTT.

The V call is TRBV5-6, the J call TRBJ1-5; 9 bases agree with TRBD1. Germline V CDR1 and CDR2: SGHDT, YYEEEE. The trim removed 0 bases at V and 7 bases at J, leaving 5 bases unmatched. The CDR3 has 15 amino acids. CDR3 in DNA: TGTGCCAGCAGCTTGGCCGCGACAGGGGGACAGCCCCAGCATTTT. Translating it yields CASSLAATGGQPQHF.

This clone has just a few counts. The rearrangement joins TRBV5-8 to TRBJ2-4; D gene unclear. The V gene lost 3 bases and the J gene lost 0 bases, with 10 bases spanning the gap. The CDR3 loop spans 15 amino acids. Germline-derived CDR1 and CDR2 are SGHTS and YDEGEE. The CDR3 nucleotides are TGTGCCAGCAGCTATGTACGGTTAGCCAAAAACATTCAGTACTTC. Translated: CASSYVRLAKNIQYF. Together with reference TRBV5-8 and TRBJ2-4, the CDR3 gives the full variable domain: EAGVTQSPTHLIKTRGQQATLRCSPISGHTSVYWYQQALGLGLQFLLWYDEGEERNRGNFPPRFSGRQFPNYSSELNVNALELEDSALYLCASSYVRLAKNIQYFGAGTRLSVL.

This clone turned up a few times. The CDR3 DNA reads TGTGCCAGCAGTGGGGACAGGGGGGACATTCAGTACTTC. Its protein is CASSGDRGDIQYF. The rearrangement joins TRBV2 to TRBJ2-4; 11 nucleotides align to TRBD1. The trim removed 4 bases at V and 8 bases at J, leaving 1 base unmatched. CDR1 and CDR2 from the germline V gene are SNHLY and FYNNEI. CDR3 size: 13 residues.

This clone was seen more than once but under ten times. This chain uses TRBV30 with TRBJ1-1; unclear D gene. The V end was cut by 2 bases, the J end by 1 base, with 8 bases between. Germline values: CDR1 GTSNPN, CDR2 SVGIG (reference sequence). The CDR3 length is 13 residues. The CDR3 DNA is TGTGCCTGGAGTCCCCACAAGAACACTGAAGCTTTCTTT. It specifies CAWSPHKNTEAFF.

The rearrangement uses TRBV5-4 and TRBJ2-1; 15 bases map to TRBD2. The germline gives CDR1 SGHNT, CDR2 YYREEE (reference sequence). The CDR3 is made up of 18 amino acids. V lost 4 bases and J lost 2; bases outside the gene matches: 7. The CDR3 loop is CASSPGLAGGFTYNEQFF. The CDR3 DNA follows: TGTGCCAGCAGCCCTGGACTAGCGGGAGGGTTCACCTACAATGAGCAGTTCTTC.